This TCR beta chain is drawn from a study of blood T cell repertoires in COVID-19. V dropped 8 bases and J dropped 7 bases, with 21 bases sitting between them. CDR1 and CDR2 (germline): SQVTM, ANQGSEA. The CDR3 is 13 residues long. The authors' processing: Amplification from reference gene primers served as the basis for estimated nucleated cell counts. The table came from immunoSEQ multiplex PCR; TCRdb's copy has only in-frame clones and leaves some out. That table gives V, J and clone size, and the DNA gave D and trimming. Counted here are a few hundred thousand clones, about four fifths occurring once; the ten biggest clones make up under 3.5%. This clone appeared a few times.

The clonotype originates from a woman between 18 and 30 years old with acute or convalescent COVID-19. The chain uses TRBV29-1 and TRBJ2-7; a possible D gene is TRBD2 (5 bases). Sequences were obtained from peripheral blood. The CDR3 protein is CSFRSGELREQYF. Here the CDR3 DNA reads TGCAGCTTCCGCAGTGGGGAGTTGAGGGAGCAGTACTTC.